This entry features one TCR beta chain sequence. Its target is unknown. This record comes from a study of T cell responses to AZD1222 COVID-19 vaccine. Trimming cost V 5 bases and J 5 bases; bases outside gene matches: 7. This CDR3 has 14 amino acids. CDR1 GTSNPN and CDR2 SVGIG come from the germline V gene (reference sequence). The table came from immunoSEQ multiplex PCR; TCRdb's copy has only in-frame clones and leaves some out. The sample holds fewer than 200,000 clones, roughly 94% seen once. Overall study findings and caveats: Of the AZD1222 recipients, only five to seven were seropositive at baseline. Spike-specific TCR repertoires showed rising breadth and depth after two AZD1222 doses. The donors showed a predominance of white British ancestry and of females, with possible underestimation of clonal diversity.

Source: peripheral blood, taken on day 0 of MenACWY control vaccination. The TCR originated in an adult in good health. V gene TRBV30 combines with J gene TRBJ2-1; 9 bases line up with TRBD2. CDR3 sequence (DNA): TGTGCCTGGGCCCCGGGACTAGCAAACAATGAGCAGTTCTTC. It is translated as CAWAPGLANNEQFF.